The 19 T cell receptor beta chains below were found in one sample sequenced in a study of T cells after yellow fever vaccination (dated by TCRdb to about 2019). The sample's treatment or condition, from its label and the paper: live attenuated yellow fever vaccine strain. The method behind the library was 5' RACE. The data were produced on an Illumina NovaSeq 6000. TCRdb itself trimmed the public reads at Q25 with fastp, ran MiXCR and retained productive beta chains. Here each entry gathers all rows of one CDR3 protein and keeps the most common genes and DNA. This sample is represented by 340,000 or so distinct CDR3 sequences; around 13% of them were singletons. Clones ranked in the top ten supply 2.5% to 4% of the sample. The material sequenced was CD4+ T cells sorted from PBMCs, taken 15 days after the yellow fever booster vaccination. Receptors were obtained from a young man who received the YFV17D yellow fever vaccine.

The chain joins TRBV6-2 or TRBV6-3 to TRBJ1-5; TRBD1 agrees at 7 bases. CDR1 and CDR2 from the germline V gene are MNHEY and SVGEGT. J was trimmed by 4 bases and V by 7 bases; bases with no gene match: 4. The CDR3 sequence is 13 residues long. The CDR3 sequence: CASTLTGNQPQHF. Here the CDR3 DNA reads TGTGCCAGCACTCTGACAGGGAATCAGCCCCAGCATTTT.

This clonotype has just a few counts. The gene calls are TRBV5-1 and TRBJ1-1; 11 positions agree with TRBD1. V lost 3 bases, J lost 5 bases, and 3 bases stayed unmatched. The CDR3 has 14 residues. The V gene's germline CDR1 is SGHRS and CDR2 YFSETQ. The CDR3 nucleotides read TGCGCCAGCAGCTACCGGGACAGGGGGACTGAAGCTTTCTTT. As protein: CASSYRDRGTEAFF.

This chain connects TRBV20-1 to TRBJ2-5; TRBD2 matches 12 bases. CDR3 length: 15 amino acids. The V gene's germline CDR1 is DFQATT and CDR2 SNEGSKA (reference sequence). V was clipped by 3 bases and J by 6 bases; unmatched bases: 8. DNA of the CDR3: TGCAGTGCTAGGGCACTAGCGGGGGGACGGAAGACCCAGTACTTC. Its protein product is CSARALAGGRKTQYF.

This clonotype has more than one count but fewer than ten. The CDR3 sequence: CASSFDRANTEAFF. CDR3 DNA sequence: TGTGCCAGCAGCTTCGATCGAGCGAACACTGAAGCTTTCTTT. V is TRBV7-2 and J is TRBJ1-1, with no clear D. CDR1 is SGHTA, CDR2 FQGNSA, per germline. Deletions cut 3 bases from V and 1 base from J, with 9 bases between. This CDR3 has 14 amino acids.

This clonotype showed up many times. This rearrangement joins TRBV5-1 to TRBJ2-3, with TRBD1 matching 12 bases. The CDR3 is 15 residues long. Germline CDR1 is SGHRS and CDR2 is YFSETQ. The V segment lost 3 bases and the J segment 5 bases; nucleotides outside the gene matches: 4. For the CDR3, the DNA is TGCGCCAGCAGCTCGGGGACAGGGGGCGTAGATACGCAGTATTTT. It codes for CASSSGTGGVDTQYF.

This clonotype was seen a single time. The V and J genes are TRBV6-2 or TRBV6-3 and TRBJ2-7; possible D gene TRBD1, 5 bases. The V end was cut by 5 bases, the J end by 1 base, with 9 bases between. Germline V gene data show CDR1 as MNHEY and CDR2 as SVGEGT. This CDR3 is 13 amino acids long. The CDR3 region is CASSDQGSYEQYV. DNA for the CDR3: TGTGCCAGCAGTGATCAGGGTTCCTACGAGCAGTACGTC.

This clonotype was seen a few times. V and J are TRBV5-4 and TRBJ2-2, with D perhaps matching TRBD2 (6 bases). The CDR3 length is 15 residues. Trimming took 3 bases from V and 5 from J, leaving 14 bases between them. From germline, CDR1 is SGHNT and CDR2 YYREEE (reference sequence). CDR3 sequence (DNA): TGTGCCAGCAGCTCAGAGATAGCGGCTACCGGGGAGCTGTTTTTT. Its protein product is CASSSEIAATGELFF.

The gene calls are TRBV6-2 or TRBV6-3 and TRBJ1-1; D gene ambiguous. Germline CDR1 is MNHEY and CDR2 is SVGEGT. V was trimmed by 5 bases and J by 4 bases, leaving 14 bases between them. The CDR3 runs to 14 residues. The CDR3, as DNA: TGTGCCAGCAGTGGCGAGGCGGGCAGCACTGAAGCTTTCTTT. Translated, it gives CASSGEAGSTEAFF.

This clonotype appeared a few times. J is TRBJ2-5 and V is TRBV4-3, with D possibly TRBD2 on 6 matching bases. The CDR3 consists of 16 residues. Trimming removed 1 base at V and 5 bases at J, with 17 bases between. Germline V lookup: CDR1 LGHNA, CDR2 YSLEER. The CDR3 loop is CASSQGTTVRGETQYF. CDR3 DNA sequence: TGCGCCAGCAGCCAAGGGACAACAGTTCGGGGGGAGACCCAGTACTTC.

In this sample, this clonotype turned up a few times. CDR3 sequence: CASSSRHYTDTQYF. The CDR3, as DNA: TGTGCCAGCAGTTCGAGACATTACACAGATACGCAGTATTTT. The chain is built from TRBV27 and TRBJ2-3; D gene ambiguous. V was trimmed by 4 bases and J by 2 bases, leaving 10 bases between them. Germline-derived CDR1 and CDR2 are MNHEY and SMNVEV (reference sequence). The CDR3 contains 14 residues.

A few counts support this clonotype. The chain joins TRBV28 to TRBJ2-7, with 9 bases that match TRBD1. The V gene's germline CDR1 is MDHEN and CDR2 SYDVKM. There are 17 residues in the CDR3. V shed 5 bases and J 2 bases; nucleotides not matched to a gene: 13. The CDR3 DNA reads TGTGCCAGCAGTGGGGCATCCGGGACAGGGATTACCTACGAGCAGTACGTC. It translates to CASSGASGTGITYEQYV.

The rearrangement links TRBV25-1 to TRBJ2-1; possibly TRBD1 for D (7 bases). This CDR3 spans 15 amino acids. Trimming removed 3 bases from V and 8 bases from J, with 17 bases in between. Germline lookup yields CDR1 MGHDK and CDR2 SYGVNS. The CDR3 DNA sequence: TGTGCCAGCAGTGACCTTGCGGGCAGGGGGGATGAGCAGTTCTTC. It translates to CASSDLAGRGDEQFF.

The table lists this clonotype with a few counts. CDR3: CAISESDGTDEQYF. As DNA, the CDR3 is TGTGCCATCAGTGAGTCGGACGGGACCGACGAGCAGTACTTC. V and J are TRBV10-3 and TRBJ2-7; the D gene could be TRBD1 or TRBD2 (5 bases each). V lost 0 bases and J lost 5, with 11 bases in between. Germline CDR1 reads ENHRY; CDR2 reads SYGVKD. There are 14 residues in the CDR3.

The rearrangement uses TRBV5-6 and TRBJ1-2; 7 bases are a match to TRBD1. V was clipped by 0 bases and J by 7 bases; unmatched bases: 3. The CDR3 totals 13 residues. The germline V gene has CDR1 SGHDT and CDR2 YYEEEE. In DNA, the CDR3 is TGTGCCAGCAGCTTGGACAGGGGTTCTGGCTACACCTTC. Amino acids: CASSLDRGSGYTF.

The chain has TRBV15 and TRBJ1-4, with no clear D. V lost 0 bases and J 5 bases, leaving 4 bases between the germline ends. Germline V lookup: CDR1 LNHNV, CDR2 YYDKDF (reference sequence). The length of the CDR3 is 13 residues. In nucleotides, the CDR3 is TGTGCCACCAGCAGAGATCGGAATGAAAAACTGTTTTTT. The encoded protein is CATSRDRNEKLFF.

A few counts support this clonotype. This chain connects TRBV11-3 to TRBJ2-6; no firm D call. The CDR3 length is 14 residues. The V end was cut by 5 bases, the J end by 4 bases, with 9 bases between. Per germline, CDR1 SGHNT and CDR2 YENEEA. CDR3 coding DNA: TGTGCCAGCAGCCACTCCCGGGGGGCCAACGTCCTGACTTTC. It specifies CASSHSRGANVLTF.

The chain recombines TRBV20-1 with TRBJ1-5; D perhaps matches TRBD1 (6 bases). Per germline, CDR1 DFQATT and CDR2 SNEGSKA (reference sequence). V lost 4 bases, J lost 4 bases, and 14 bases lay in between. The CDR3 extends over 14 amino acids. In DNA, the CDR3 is TGCAGTGCTACCGGCAGGGGTGGTAATCAGCCCCAGCATTTT. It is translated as CSATGRGGNQPQHF.

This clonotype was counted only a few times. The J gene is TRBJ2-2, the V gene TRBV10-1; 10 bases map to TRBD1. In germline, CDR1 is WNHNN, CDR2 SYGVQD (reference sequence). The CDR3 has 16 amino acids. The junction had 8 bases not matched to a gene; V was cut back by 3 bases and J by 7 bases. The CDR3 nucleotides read TGCGCCAGCAGTGACCCCGGGACAGGGGACCTCGGGGAGCTGTTTTTT. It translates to CASSDPGTGDLGELFF.

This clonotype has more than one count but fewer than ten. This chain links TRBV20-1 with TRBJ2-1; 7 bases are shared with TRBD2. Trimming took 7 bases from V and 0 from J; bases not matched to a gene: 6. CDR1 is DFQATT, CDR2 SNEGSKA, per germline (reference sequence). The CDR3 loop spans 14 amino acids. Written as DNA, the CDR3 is TGCAGTGTTTTAGAGCGGGGCTCCTACAATGAGCAGTTCTTC. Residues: CSVLERGSYNEQFF.